This T cell receptor (beta chain) is from a study of monozygotic twins with inflammatory bowel disease. Study-level findings and limits: The authors note that differing immunosuppressive treatments may have added variability to patient repertoires. Possibly reflecting limited power, no difference in repertoire similarity was found between concordant and discordant twins. Twins with IBD were found to have lower TCRbeta diversity (inverse Simpson) than healthy co-twins.

TCRdb reprocessed the 5' RACE reads; each CDR3 protein has one entry and no DNA is given. This sample's table has 350,000 to 400,000 distinct CDR3 sequences. No T cells were sorted before total RNA was taken from whole blood. For this clonotype: Its antigen is unknown.

CDR3 size: 16 residues. The V gene's germline CDR1 is MNHEY and CDR2 SMNVEV (reference sequence). Sequencing was done on a sample of blood. V and J are TRBV27 and TRBJ2-1; without DNA, the TCRdb call of TRBD1 cannot be checked. This sequence originates from a human donor with ulcerative colitis or Crohn's disease, or a healthy co-twin of an affected twin (not recorded which). CDR3: CASSFRGVSSYNEQFF.